This TCR beta chain came from a study of tumor-infiltrating lymphocytes in primary liver carcinoma. The overall study: Tumors, staged T1-T3 N0M0, spanned about 4 to 11 cm. The study obtained roughly 3.5 to 7.5 million productive TCRbeta reads per sample, similar across tissue types. Study conclusions and caveats: Blood fell significantly below tumors in its top-250-clone fraction (p = 0.039). Tumor-adjacent and tumor-blood pairs overlapped less than tumor region pairs did.

The template, approximately 500 ng total RNA, yielded TCR beta cDNA made with a constant-region primer. The TCR beta library was amplified through three nested multiplex PCR rounds in a modified ARM-PCR procedure. Amplification in the first two PCR rounds was performed using TRBV1-TRBV30 forward primers and a C-beta reverse primer for approximately 10 cycles each. TCRdb reprocessed the multiplex PCR reads with MiXCR, giving one entry per CDR3 protein. The sample lists tens of thousands of distinct CDR3 sequences, roughly 73% occurring once. This CDR3 comprises 16 residues. In germline, CDR1 is SQVTM, CDR2 ANQGSEA. Points on this clonotype: Its antigen is not known. Here the CDR3 omits its conserved ending phenylalanine or tryptophan, so a read error is the likely source.

RNA and DNA were co-extracted from about 20-30 mg of unsorted bulk tissue. The source material was tumor-adjacent normal liver tissue. The TCR originated in a man aged 35 to 55 with primary liver carcinoma and hepatitis B virus infection. J is TRBJ2-7 and V is TRBV29-1; the D is unclear. The CDR3 spells CSAMTYGTGTPYVQYI. The CDR3 DNA reads as TGCAGCGCCATGACATATGGTACCGGCACTCCCTACGTGCAGTACATC.